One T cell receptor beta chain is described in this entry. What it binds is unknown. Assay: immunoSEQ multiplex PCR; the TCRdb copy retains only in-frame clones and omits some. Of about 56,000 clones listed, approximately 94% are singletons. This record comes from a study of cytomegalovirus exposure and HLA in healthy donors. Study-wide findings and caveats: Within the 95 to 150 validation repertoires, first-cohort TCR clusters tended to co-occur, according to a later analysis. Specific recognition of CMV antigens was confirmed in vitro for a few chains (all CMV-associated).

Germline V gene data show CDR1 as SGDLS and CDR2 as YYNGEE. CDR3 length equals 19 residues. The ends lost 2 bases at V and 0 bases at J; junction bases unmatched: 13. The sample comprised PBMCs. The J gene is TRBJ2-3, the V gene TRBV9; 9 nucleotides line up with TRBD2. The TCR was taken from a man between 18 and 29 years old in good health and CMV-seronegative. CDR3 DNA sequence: TGTGCCAGCAGCGTGGAATACCGGGCTAGCGGGGTTAGCACAGATACGCAGTATTTT. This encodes CASSVEYRASGVSTDTQYF.